A single T cell receptor (beta chain) is shown here with its context. The data derive from a study of blood T cell repertoires in COVID-19. About the study: Material from acute and convalescent COVID-19 was sourced from the United States, Italy and Spain. PBMCs, B-cell-depleted T cells, or T cells provided the cDNA or gDNA that made up the material.

V was clipped by 2 bases and J by 7 bases; unmatched bases: 8. This CDR3 spans 15 amino acids. Germline V gives CDR1 SGHTA, CDR2 FQGNSA. Original processing methods: Reference gene primer amplification gave estimated nucleated cell counts. Measured with immunoSEQ multiplex PCR; TCRdb has only the in-frame clones, and not every one. For V, J and clone size, that table is used; D and trimming come from the DNA. The data contain 250,000 to 350,000 clones, roughly 87% of them seen just once; the ten biggest clones take up roughly 2%. This sequence originates from a woman aged 50 to 60 who had recovered from COVID-19. The sequencing input was peripheral blood. This sequence joins TRBV7-2 and TRBJ2-4; TRBD2 matches 7 bases. The chain's CDR3 is CASSLLAGVRNIQYF. The CDR3 nucleotides read TGTGCCAGCAGCTTACTCGCGGGGGTACGGAACATTCAGTACTTC.